This T cell receptor (beta chain) emerged from a study of response to subunit inactivated influenza vaccine (dated by TCRdb to between 2018 and 2020). Regarding the research as a whole: The study used deep quantitative T cell receptor repertoire profiling to track responses to a trivalent subunit inactivated influenza vaccine. What the study reported, not specific to this receptor: The authors suggested that each seasonal influenza vaccination may recruit only a limited number of new T cells.

Based on the germline V gene, the CDR1 and CDR2 sequences are LGHNA and YSLEER. From the cysteine through the phenylalanine, the CDR3 covers 16 amino acids. The read is trimmed to its CDR3 DNA, 48 bases read in frame from base 1. The junction carries 11 bases between V and J, which are trimmed by 1 base and 2 bases respectively. Receptor libraries were prepared by RT-PCR. Sequenced on an Illumina HiSeq 2500. TCRdb cleaned the public reads at Q25 with fastp, built clones with MiXCR and kept in-frame beta chains. All rows with the same CDR3 protein become a single entry with the most common DNA and genes. For this sample the table gives roughly 540,000 distinct CDR3 sequences, of which less than 25% were detected only once. The ten largest clones take up approximately 3% of the sample. With respect to this clonotype: What antigen it recognizes has not been identified. There are no base qualities to consult, and no much larger clone falls within one base.

These records were also assigned to another study, of T cells expressing NK-cell markers. As the second publication notes: TCR beta cDNA libraries were prepared using 5'RACE template switching, which introduced a universal primer site and unique molecular identifiers. Three sorted T-cell subsets (CD3+CD56+NKG2C+, CD3+CD56+NKG2C- and CD3+CD56-NKG2C+) from about 8 donors had their TCR beta-chain repertoires profiled. Among the eight sequenced donors, seven were HCMV-seropositive and one was HCMV-seronegative. In several experiments an anti-gammadeltaTCR antibody was added to restrict sorting to alphabetaTCR-expressing T cells. For six donors, the dominant CD3+CD56+NKG2C+ clonotypes were among the top 10 CD8+ clonotypes and accounted for 1.0-7.0% of CD8+ T cells. Those dominant clonotypes were again the most abundant among CD3+CD56-NKG2C+ cells in a few donors, at about 25-60.1%. Whether the expanded NKG2C-expressing T cell clones were specific for HCMV antigens remained unclear. The eight sequenced donors were randomly selected healthy volunteers, three men and five women. To determine HCMV serostatus, a commercial ELISA kit was used to detect HCMV-specific IgG in serum. Ficoll density gradient centrifugation was used to isolate peripheral blood mononuclear cells from blood. Using Miltenyi isolation kits, CD4+ and CD8+ T cells were isolated from PBMC through magnetic immunoseparation. Synthesis of cDNA was primed from the TCR beta constant segment and was followed by two consecutive PCR amplification steps. The libraries were sequenced on Illumina HiSeq 2000/2500, MiSeq or NextSeq, producing 2 x 150 bp reads. MIGEC was used to demultiplex reads and group the reads by UMI, and MiTCR was used to assemble and quantify clonotypes. Only TCR cDNA sequences supported by at least two reads were kept to exclude erroneous sequences. The tcR package was used for downstream repertoire analysis, with clonotypes matched between fractions based on CDR3 nucleotide sequence plus V segment. VDJmatch was used to annotate antigen specificity against VDJdb, with one amino acid substitution in CDR3 permitted.

The chain uses TRBV4-3 and TRBJ2-2, with a tentative D gene TRBD1 over 5 matching bases. This sample comprised CD4+ T cells sorted from PBMCs, obtained roughly 12 days after vaccination. The sequence was obtained from a man over 45 who received an inactivated influenza vaccine. Donor details come from another sample of the same person, matched by shared clones. The DNA sequence reads TGCGCCAGCAGCCAAGGGGGCAGGACAAACACCGGGGAGCTGTTTTTT. Its coded protein is CASSQGGRTNTGELFF.